The entry below describes one TCR beta chain. The CDR3 has 21 amino acids. From germline, CDR1 is LNHNV and CDR2 YYDKDF (reference sequence). V lost 0 bases to trimming and J lost 0 bases, with 24 bases between them. Source study methods: Counts of nucleated cells, estimated from reference gene primer amplification, were obtained. Using immunoSEQ multiplex PCR, the repertoire was profiled, and TCRdb retains in-frame clones only, with some absent. That table furnishes V, J and clone size, whereas the DNA furnished D and trimming. The table shows 100,000 to 120,000 clones, with around 74% occurring only once. This entry is derived from a study of blood T cell repertoires in COVID-19. Study context: Acute and convalescent COVID-19 samples came from the United States, Italy and Spain. From T cells, B-cell-depleted T cells, or PBMCs came the material, which was cDNA or gDNA.

J is TRBJ1-5 and V is TRBV15; D may be TRBD1 (6 bases). The sequenced material came from peripheral blood. The TCR comes from a woman in her 70s with acute or convalescent COVID-19. CDR3 region: CATSRDLDKQGFSYSNQPQHF. As DNA, the CDR3 is TGTGCCACCAGCAGAGATCTCGATAAACAGGGATTCTCCTATAGCAATCAGCCCCAGCATTTT.